This T cell receptor beta chain derives from a study of shared clonotypes between healthy human individuals. About the study: Aged 18 to 49, the donors were two women and three men.

A remark on this clone: Its antigen is not identified.

Germline assignment: CDR1 GTSNPN and CDR2 SVGIG (reference sequence). This CDR3 is built from 13 residues. V was trimmed by 4 bases and J by 6 bases, leaving 16 bases between them. Splitting of each subset's genomic DNA was done evenly across several immunoSEQ plates. It was on ten immunoSEQ deep assay plates that unsorted PBMC DNA was sequenced. Profiled with immunoSEQ multiplex PCR; TCRdb holds only in-frame clones, not every one. The repertoire holds around 530,000 clones, with around three quarters as singletons. General study points: Depth of sequencing was expected to influence donor clonotype sharing.

The rearrangement joins TRBV30 to TRBJ2-7; D assignment may be TRBD1 or TRBD2 (5 bases each). This clonotype was obtained from a woman between 40 and 50 years old in good health. Some clones in this sample may be carry-over from other donors' samples. Sample: PBMCs. The CDR3, as DNA: TGTGCCTGGAAGGGGACCTTGATGGGCGAGCAGTACTTC. Its translation is CAWKGTLMGEQYF.